This TCR beta chain was captured by sequencing in a study of blood T cell repertoires in COVID-19. Authors' processing steps: Nucleated cell counts were estimated from reference gene primer amplification. Produced via immunoSEQ multiplex PCR; TCRdb's table is partial and in-frame only. Clone size and the V and J calls come from that table; the DNA yielded D and trimming. This sample has about 160,000 clones, with approximately 80% found just once. Germline-derived CDR1 and CDR2 are MNHNS and SASEGT. The CDR3 sequence is 14 residues long. Trimming pared 2 bases from V and 4 bases from J, leaving 11 bases between.

Sequencing used peripheral blood. The rearrangement joins TRBV6-1 to TRBJ1-1; tentatively, D is TRBD1 (5 bases). This sequence was found in a man in his 60s with acute or convalescent COVID-19. CDR3 coding DNA: TGTGCCAGCAGTGAAACTCCCGGGGGCACTGAAGCTTTCTTT. It specifies CASSETPGGTEAFF.